This TCR beta chain came from a study of T-cell memory formation after mild COVID-19. Study information: Largely, TCR clusters stayed within a single donor. Study-wide results and limits: Clones contracting over day 15 to 85 were CD4/CD8 balanced, with later expanders leaning CD4+. CD8+ contracting clones occupied EMRA, while CD4+ ones occupied mainly CM and EM.

5'RACE with constant-segment primers built TCRalpha and TCRbeta cDNA libraries with UMIs. A single record per CDR3 protein comes from TCRdb applying MiXCR to the 5' RACE reads. The sample yields 300,000 to 400,000 distinct CDR3 sequences, around 15% seen once. V was cut by 0 bases and J by 5 bases, with 11 bases left in between. The CDR3 loop spans 14 amino acids. CDR1 is SGHRS and CDR2 is YFSETQ in the germline V gene. Worth noting for this clonotype: Antigen: not known.

V and J are TRBV5-1 and TRBJ1-1; no clear D. The origin of this receptor is a man between 18 and 35 years old who had mild COVID-19 (a few samples of this study predate the infection). Cell type and time point are not known. Specimen: PBMCs or a T cell subset sorted from them (not recorded which). In DNA form, the CDR3 reads TGCGCCAGCAGCTTGGTAAACAGAGGAACTGAAGCTTTCTTT. Its protein is CASSLVNRGTEAFF.